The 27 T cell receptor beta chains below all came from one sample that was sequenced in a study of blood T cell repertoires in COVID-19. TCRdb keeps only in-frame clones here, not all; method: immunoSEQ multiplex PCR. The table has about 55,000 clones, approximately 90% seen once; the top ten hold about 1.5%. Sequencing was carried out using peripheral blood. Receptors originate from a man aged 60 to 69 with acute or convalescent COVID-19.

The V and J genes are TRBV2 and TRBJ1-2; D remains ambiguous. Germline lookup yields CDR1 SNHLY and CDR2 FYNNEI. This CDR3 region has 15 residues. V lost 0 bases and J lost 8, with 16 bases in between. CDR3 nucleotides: TGTGCCAGCAGTGAAGCTCGAGACACCCCTTCAGGCTACACCTTC. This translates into CASSEARDTPSGYTF. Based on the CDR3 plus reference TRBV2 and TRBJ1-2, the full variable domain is EPEVTQTPSHQVTQMGQEVILRCVPISNHLYFYWYRQILGQKVEFLVSFYNNEISEKSEIFDDQFSVERPDGSNFTLKIRSTKLEDSAMYFCASSEARDTPSGYTFGSGTRLTVV.

CDR3 DNA: TGTGCCACCAGTGATTTGAACAGGCAGTACTTC. It translates to CATSDLNRQYF. The chain employs TRBV24-1 and TRBJ2-7; no clear D. The CDR3 extends over 11 amino acids. V lost 0 bases to trimming and J lost 9 bases, with 5 bases between them. The V gene's germline CDR1 is KGHDR and CDR2 SFDVKD.

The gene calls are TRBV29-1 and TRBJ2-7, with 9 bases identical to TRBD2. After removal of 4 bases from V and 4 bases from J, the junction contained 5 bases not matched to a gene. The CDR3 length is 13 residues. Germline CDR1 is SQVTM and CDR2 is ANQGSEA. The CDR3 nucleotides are TGCAGCGTTGTAGCCAGCGGGAGGTACGAGCAGTACTTC. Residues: CSVVASGRYEQYF.

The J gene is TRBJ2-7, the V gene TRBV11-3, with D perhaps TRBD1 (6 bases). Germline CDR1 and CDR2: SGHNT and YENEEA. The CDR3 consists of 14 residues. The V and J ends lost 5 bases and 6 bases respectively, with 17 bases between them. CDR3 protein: CASSIRQDGSEQYF. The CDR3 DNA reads TGTGCCAGCAGCATCCGACAGGACGGATCCGAGCAGTACTTC.

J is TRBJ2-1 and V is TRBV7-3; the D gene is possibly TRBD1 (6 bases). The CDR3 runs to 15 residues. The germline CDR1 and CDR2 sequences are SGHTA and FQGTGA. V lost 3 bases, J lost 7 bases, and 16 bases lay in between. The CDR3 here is CASSLGAGLRNEQFF. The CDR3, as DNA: TGTGCCAGCAGCTTGGGGGCCGGACTTAGGAATGAGCAGTTCTTC.

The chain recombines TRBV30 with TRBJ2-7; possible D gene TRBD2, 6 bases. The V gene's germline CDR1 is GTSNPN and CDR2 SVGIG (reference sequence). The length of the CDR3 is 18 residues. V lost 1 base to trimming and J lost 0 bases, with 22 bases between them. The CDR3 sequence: CAWSAPRGEATSSYEQYF. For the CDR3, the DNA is TGTGCCTGGAGTGCCCCTAGAGGGGAGGCCACAAGCTCCTACGAGCAGTACTTC.

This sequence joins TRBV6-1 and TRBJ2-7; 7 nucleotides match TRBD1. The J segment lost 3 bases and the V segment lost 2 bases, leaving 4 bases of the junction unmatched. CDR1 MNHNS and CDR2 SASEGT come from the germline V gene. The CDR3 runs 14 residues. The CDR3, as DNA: TGTGCCAGCAGTGAACTGGACAGGTACTACGAGCAGTACTTC. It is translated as CASSELDRYYEQYF.

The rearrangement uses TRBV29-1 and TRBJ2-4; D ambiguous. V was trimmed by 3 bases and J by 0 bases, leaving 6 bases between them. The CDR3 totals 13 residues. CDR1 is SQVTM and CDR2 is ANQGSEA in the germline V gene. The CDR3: CSVELLAKNIQYF. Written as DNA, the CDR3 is TGCAGCGTTGAGTTACTAGCCAAAAACATTCAGTACTTC.

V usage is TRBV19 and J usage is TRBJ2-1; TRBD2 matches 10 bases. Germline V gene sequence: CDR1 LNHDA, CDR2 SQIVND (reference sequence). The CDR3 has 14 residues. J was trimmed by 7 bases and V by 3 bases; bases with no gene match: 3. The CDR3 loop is CASSMGLANNEQFF. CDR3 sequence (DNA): TGTGCCAGTAGTATGGGACTAGCGAATAATGAGCAGTTCTTC.

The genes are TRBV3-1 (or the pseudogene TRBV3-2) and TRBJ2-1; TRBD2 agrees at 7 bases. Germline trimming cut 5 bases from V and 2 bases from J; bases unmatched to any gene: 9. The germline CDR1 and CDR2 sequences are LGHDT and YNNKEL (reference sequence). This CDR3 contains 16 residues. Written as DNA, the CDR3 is TGTGCCAGCAGCGCACCGACTAGCAGACCCTACAATGAGCAGTTCTTC. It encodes CASSAPTSRPYNEQFF.

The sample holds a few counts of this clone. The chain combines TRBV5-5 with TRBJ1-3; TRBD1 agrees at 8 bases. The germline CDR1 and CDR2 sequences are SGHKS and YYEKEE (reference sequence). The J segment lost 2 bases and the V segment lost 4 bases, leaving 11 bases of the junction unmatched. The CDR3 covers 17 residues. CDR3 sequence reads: CASSKDWDRITGNTIYF. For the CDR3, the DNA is TGTGCCAGCAGCAAGGACTGGGACAGGATAACTGGAAACACCATATATTTT.

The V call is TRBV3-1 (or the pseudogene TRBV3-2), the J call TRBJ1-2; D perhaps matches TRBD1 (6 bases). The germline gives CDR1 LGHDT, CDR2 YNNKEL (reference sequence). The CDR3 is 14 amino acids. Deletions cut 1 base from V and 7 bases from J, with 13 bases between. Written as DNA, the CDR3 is TGTGCCAGCAGCCAAGCGGGGGGGGCGGGTGGCTACACCTTC. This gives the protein CASSQAGGAGGYTF.

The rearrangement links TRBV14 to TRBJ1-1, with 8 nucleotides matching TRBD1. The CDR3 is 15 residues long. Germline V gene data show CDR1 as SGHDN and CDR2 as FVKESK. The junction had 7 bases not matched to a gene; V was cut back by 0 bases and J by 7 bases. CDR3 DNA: TGTGCCAGCAGCCAAGACAGGGGGCTTCAGGATGAAGCTTTCTTT. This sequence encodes CASSQDRGLQDEAFF.

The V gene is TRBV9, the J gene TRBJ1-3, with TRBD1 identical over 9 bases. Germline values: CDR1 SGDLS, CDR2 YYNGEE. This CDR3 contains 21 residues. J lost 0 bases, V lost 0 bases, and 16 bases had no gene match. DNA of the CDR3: TGTGCCAGCAGCGTAGAAGGTGGGACAGGGCCTTCTAATAGCTCTGGAAACACCATATATTTT. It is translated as CASSVEGGTGPSNSSGNTIYF.

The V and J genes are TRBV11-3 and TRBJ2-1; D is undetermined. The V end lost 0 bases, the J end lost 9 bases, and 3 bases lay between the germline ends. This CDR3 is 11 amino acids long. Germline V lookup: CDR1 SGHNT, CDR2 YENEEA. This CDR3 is CASSLDLEQFF. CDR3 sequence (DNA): TGTGCCAGCAGCTTAGACCTTGAGCAGTTCTTC.

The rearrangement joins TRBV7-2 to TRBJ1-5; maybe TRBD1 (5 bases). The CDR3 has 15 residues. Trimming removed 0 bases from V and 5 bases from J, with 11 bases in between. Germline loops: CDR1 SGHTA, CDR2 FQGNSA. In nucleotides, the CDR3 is TGTGCCAGCAGCTTAGCGTCAGGGTTCGATCAGCCCCAGCATTTT. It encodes CASSLASGFDQPQHF.

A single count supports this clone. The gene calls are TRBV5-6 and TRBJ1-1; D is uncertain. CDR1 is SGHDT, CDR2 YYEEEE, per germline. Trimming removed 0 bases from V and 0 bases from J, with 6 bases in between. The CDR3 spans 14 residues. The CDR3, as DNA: TGTGCCAGCAGCTTGGGACACTTGAACACTGAAGCTTTCTTT. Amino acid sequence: CASSLGHLNTEAFF. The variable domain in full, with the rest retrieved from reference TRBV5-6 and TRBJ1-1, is DAGVTQSPTHLIKTRGQQVTLRCSPKSGHDTVSWYQQALGQGPQFIFQYYEEEERQRGNFPDRFSGHQFPNYSSELNVNALLLGDSALYLCASSLGHLNTEAFFGQGTRLTVV.

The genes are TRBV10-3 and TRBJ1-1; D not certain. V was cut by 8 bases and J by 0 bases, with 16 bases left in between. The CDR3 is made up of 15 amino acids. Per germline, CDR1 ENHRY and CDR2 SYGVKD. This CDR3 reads CAISVTPIVNTEAFF. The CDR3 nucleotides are TGTGCCATCTCTGTTACGCCAATAGTGAACACTGAAGCTTTCTTT.

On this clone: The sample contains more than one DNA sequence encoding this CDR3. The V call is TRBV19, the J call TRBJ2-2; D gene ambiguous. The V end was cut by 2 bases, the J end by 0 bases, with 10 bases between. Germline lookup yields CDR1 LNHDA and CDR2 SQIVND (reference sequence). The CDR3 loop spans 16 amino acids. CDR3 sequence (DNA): TGTGCCAGTAGTATATTGGGCAGTGCGAACACCGGGGAGCTGTTTTTT. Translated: CASSILGSANTGELFF.

The CDR3 loop is CASSLGTGTNEKLFF. CDR3 sequence (DNA): TGTGCCAGCAGCTTAGGGACTGGAACTAATGAAAAACTGTTTTTT. The chain joins TRBV7-9 to TRBJ1-4; D not certain. CDR3 size: 15 residues. The germline V gene has CDR1 SEHNR and CDR2 FQNEAQ (reference sequence). Trimming took off 1 base at V and 1 base at J, with 7 bases between the two ends.

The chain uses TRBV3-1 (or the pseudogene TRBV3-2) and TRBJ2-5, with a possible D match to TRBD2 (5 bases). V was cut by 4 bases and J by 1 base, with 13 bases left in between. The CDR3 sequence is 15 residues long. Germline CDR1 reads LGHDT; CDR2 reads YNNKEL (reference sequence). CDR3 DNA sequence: TGTGCCAGCAGCCCCCGAGGGAAAAGCCAAGAGACCCAGTACTTC. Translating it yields CASSPRGKSQETQYF.

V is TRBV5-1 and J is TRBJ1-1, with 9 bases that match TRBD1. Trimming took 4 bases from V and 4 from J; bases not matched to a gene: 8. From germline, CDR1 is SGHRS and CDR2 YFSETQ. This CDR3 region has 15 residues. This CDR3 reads CASSPGDRVSTEAFF. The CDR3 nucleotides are TGCGCCAGCAGCCCGGGGGACAGGGTGAGCACTGAAGCTTTCTTT.

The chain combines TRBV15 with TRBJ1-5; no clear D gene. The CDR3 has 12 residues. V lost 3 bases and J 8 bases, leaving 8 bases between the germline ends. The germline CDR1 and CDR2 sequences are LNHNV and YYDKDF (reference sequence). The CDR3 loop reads CATSRGAEPQHF. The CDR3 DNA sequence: TGTGCCACCAGCAGGGGTGCGGAGCCCCAGCATTTT.

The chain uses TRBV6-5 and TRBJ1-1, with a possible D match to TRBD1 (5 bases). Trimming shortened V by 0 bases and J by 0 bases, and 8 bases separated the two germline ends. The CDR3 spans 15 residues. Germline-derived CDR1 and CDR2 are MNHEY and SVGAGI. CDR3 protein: CASSYSGGLNTEAFF. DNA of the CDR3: TGTGCCAGCAGTTACTCGGGGGGATTGAACACTGAAGCTTTCTTT.

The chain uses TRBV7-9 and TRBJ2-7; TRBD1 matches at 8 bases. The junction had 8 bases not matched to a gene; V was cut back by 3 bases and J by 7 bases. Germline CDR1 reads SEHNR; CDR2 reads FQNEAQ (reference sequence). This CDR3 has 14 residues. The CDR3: CASSFNTGGLEQYF. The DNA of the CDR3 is TGTGCCAGCAGCTTTAATACAGGGGGGCTGGAGCAGTACTTC.

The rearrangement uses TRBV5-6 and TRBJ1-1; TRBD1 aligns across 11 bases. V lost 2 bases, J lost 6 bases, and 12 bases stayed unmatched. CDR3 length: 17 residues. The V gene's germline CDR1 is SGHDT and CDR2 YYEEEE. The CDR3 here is CASSFYGGQGASSEAFF. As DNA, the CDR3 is TGTGCCAGCAGCTTTTACGGTGGACAGGGGGCTTCTTCTGAAGCTTTCTTT.

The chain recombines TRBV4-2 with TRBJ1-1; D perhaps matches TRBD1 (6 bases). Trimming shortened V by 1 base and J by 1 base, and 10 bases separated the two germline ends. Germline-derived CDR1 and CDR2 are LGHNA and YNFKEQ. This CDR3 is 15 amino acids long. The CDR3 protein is CASSQGGRGNTEAFF. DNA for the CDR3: TGTGCCAGCAGCCAAGGGGGCAGGGGGAACACTGAAGCTTTCTTT.